This T cell receptor beta chain was captured by sequencing in a study of shared T cell receptors in the human thymus. From germline, CDR1 is LNHDA and CDR2 SQIVND (reference sequence). The CDR3 spans 16 residues. The V and J ends lost 5 bases and 2 bases, in that order; junction bases with no gene match: 10. Sequenced by immunoSEQ multiplex PCR; TCRdb stores in-frame clones only, minus some. The sample carries about 730,000 clones, approximately 85% recorded once. The sample also formed part of further work on human thymus T cells. That study adds: Healthy Finnish infants undergoing corrective surgery for congenital heart defects provided the donor material. The source of the thymus tissue was resections taken during corrective heart surgery. Thymic and blood repertoires seemed to favor certain V and J genes. The related literature has documented a marked overlap of thymic repertoires among unrelated individuals.

The V call is TRBV19, the J call TRBJ1-1; 8 bases map to TRBD1. The source of this sequence is a girl younger than two with a congenital heart defect. The specimen sequenced was thymocytes. CDR3 sequence reads: CASSPETGDLNTEAFF. CDR3 nucleotide sequence: TGTGCCAGTAGTCCCGAGACAGGGGACTTAAACACTGAAGCTTTCTTT.